What follows is one TCR beta chain and its context. From germline, CDR1 is SGHAT and CDR2 FQNNGV. With 5 bases removed from V and 8 bases from J, the gap between germline ends came to 18 bases. This CDR3 is 14 amino acids long. This entry comes from a study of T cell changes during pregnancy in multiple sclerosis. The assay was immunoSEQ multiplex PCR, and TCRdb's table has in-frame clones only and misses some. This table holds approximately 40,000 clones, 95% to 96% found once. V usage is TRBV11-2 and J usage is TRBJ1-2; a possible D gene is TRBD1 (5 bases). The clonotype was recovered from a female donor with multiple sclerosis, enrolled in a pregnancy study. This specimen was peripheral blood, taken in the second trimester of pregnancy. CDR3 DNA: TGTGCCAGCAGCCCCATGCGGGGACGAGGAGGCTACACCTTC. As protein: CASSPMRGRGGYTF.